This TCR beta chain was found in a study of early T cells in non-severe SARS-CoV-2 infection. TCRdb recomputed calls from the 5' RACE reads with MiXCR, one row per CDR3 protein. Of approximately 37,000 distinct CDR3 sequences listed, 4.7% were seen once; the top ten hold around 4.5%. CDR3 length: 12 residues. V was cut by 2 bases and J by 6 bases, with 7 bases left in between. Germline lookup yields CDR1 MNHEY and CDR2 SMNVEV (reference sequence). This clonotype has a handful of counts. The V call is TRBV27, the J call TRBJ1-1; D unresolved. Sequencing was done on a sample of whole blood. The sequence was obtained from an adult who was a healthcare worker with PCR-confirmed SARS-CoV-2 infection or an uninfected control (not recorded which). This chain's CDR3 is CASSLMQSEAFF. CDR3 nucleotide sequence: TGTGCCAGCAGTTTAATGCAGTCTGAAGCTTTCTTT.